This T cell receptor beta chain was identified in a study of shared clonotypes between healthy human individuals. Germline CDR1 SGHDN, CDR2 FVKESK. The CDR3 runs 16 residues. The V segment lost 2 bases and the J segment 5 bases; nucleotides outside the gene matches: 10. Whole-study findings and limits: Shared clonotypes across all four donors exceeded non-shared ones in generation probability.

Profiling relied on immunoSEQ multiplex PCR, and the TCRdb table lists in-frame clones only, not all of them. Among roughly 2,300,000 clones listed, 85% to 95% were seen once. Concerning this clone itself: Its antigen is not identified.

The sample comprised naive CD4+ T cells from PBMCs. The sample's subset: CD45RA+ positively selected. This receptor was taken from a man between 18 and 35 years old in good health. Some clones in this sample may be carry-over from other donors' samples. The chain carries TRBV14 and TRBJ2-7; 9 nucleotides match TRBD2. The CDR3 loop reads CASSQTWGSGSNEQYF. The CDR3, as DNA: TGTGCCAGCAGCCAAACATGGGGTAGCGGGAGTAACGAGCAGTACTTC.